This T cell receptor (beta chain) was identified in a study of cytomegalovirus exposure and HLA in healthy donors. Study-wide context: Later, an analysis reported that the 120 or so validation repertoires had used the same platform as the 666 first-cohort repertoires.

For this clone: Its target is not known.

The donors formed part of the 120-subject validation cohort, distinct from the approximately 670-subject first cohort. Trimming shortened V by 5 bases and J by 0 bases, and 23 bases separated the two germline ends. The CDR3 runs 19 residues. Germline V gene lookup returns CDR1 MDHEN and CDR2 SYDVKM. Profiling relied on immunoSEQ multiplex PCR, and the TCRdb table lists in-frame clones only, not all of them. The sample lists about 180,000 clones; 75% to 90% were seen once. Overall study results and limits: Whilst most TCR sequences proved rare, a subset of public TCRs occurred across many donors. A later analysis found first-cohort TCR clusters tended to co-occur in the 95 to 150 validation repertoires.

This receptor was taken from a man aged 18 to 35 in good health and CMV-seropositive. The chain is built from TRBV28 and TRBJ1-3, with D possibly being TRBD1 (5 bases). Sequencing input: PBMCs. The CDR3 bases are TGTGCCAGCAGTCCACCGACCCGCTTGACAGCATACTCTGGAAACACCATATATTTT. Amino acid sequence: CASSPPTRLTAYSGNTIYF.